This is a list of T cell receptor beta chains from one sample in a study of blood T cell repertoires in COVID-19. TCRdb's table, derived via immunoSEQ multiplex PCR, lists solely in-frame clones and lacks some. The repertoire includes about 140,000 clones, around 79% of them detected once, and roughly 2.9% sits in the top ten. Sequencing used PBMCs or T cells enriched from blood (not recorded which). The receptors stem from a woman in her forties or fifties who had recovered from COVID-19. CDR3s include the opening cysteine and the closing phenylalanine or tryptophan. The D gene is left open where the match is weak. A row's size may be missing; if present it is once, few, many or a size class.

CDR3 protein,CDR3 DNA,V gene,D gene,J gene,clone size
CASSPVAGGSSYNEQFF,TGCGCCAGCAGCCCAGTAGCGGGAGGGAGCTCCTACAATGAGCAGTTCTTC,TRBV5-1,TRBD2,TRBJ2-1,.
CASSPVTVGSNQPQHF,TGTGCCAGCAGCCCTGTGACAGTGGGGAGCAATCAGCCCCAGCATTTT,TRBV28,.,TRBJ1-5,.
CASSLAMGQGAGTQYF,TGTGCCAGCAGCTTAGCGATGGGCCAGGGGGCTGGTACGCAGTATTTT,TRBV7-9,TRBD1,TRBJ2-3,.
CASSYSKASGGAMRNEQFF,TGTGCCAGCAGTTACTCGAAGGCTAGCGGGGGGGCCATGAGGAATGAGCAGTTCTTC,TRBV6-2/TRBV6-3,TRBD2,TRBJ2-1,few
CASKLAGDNEQFF,TGCGCCAGCAAACTAGCGGGAGACAATGAGCAGTTCTTC,TRBV5-1,TRBD2,TRBJ2-1,.
CAISESGVSAGNEQFF,TGTGCCATCAGTGAGTCTGGGGTGTCGGCGGGGAATGAGCAGTTCTTC,TRBV10-3,.,TRBJ2-1,.
CASSPRQGSGNTIYF,TGTGCCAGCAGCCCCCGCCAGGGGTCTGGAAACACCATATATTTT,TRBV3-1/TRBV3-2,.,TRBJ1-3,.
CASSPIAGGYEAFF,TGTGCCAGCAGTCCAATCGCGGGGGGCTATGAAGCTTTCTTT,TRBV2,.,TRBJ1-1,.
CASSSLGRVGTEAFF,TGTGCCAGCAGCTCGTTGGGCAGGGTCGGCACTGAAGCTTTCTTT,TRBV5-5,.,TRBJ1-1,.
CASSENRGMAGELFF,TGTGCCAGTAGTGAAAACAGGGGAATGGCCGGGGAGCTGTTTTTT,TRBV19,TRBD1,TRBJ2-2,.
CASGRGPNGELFF,TGTGCCAGCGGCAGGGGGCCGAACGGGGAGCTGTTTTTT,TRBV27,TRBD1,TRBJ2-2,.
CASSNGQYQPQHF,TGTGCCAGCAGCAACGGACAGTATCAGCCCCAGCATTTT,TRBV7-2,.,TRBJ1-5,.
CASSDGERGGRDTQYF,TGTGCCAGCAGTGACGGGGAGCGGGGGGGCCGGGATACGCAGTATTTT,TRBV2,TRBD2,TRBJ2-3,.
CASIDRGRSPLHF,TGTGCCAGCATCGACAGGGGGAGATCACCCCTCCACTTT,TRBV6-6,TRBD1,TRBJ1-6,.
CASSLYPSVSGYEQYF,TGTGCCAGCAGCTTATATCCGAGCGTTTCGGGCTACGAGCAGTACTTC,TRBV7-3,.,TRBJ2-7,.
CASTGTLSGNTIYF,TGTGCCAGCACCGGGACTCTCTCTGGAAACACCATATATTTT,TRBV6-5,.,TRBJ1-3,once
CASSVTRDRGPDTQYF,TGTGCCAGCAGCGTTACCCGGGACAGGGGCCCGGATACGCAGTATTTT,TRBV9,TRBD1,TRBJ2-3,.
CASSFRGDEAFF,TGTGCCAGCAGCTTCCGGGGGGATGAAGCTTTCTTT,TRBV7-9,.,TRBJ1-1,.
CAWSEQGAVYGYTF,TGTGCCTGGAGTGAACAGGGGGCAGTCTATGGCTACACCTTC,TRBV30,TRBD1,TRBJ1-2,.
CASSQNRDRGYEQYF,TGTGCCAGCAGCCAAAACCGGGACAGGGGATACGAGCAGTACTTC,TRBV7-8,TRBD1,TRBJ2-7,few
CASSLKPGLASITSSYNEQFF,TGTGCCAGCAGCTTAAAACCAGGTCTAGCGTCTATCACGAGCTCCTACAATGAGCAGTTCTTC,TRBV21-1,.,TRBJ2-1,few
CAWSPGRGSSYGYTF,TGTGCCTGGAGTCCTGGGCGGGGCAGCTCCTATGGCTACACCTTC,TRBV30,.,TRBJ1-2,.
CASKQGNNQPQHF,TGTGCCAGCAAACAGGGGAACAATCAGCCCCAGCATTTT,TRBV12-3/TRBV12-4,TRBD1,TRBJ1-5,.
CASSGTGTGSNQPQHF,TGTGCCAGCAGTGGCACCGGGACAGGGAGTAATCAGCCCCAGCATTTT,TRBV28,TRBD1,TRBJ1-5,.
CASSDRTETEAFF,TGTGCCAGCAGCGATCGGACTGAGACTGAAGCTTTCTTT,TRBV9,.,TRBJ1-1,.
CASSSRQSQHF,TGTGCCAGCAGTTCGCGTCAATCCCAGCATTTT,TRBV28,.,TRBJ1-5,.
CASSLTSGEQETQYF,TGCGCCAGCAGCTTGACAAGCGGGGAACAAGAGACCCAGTACTTC,TRBV5-1,TRBD2,TRBJ2-5,.
CARDPSGGGNEQFF,TGTGCCAGAGACCCTAGCGGGGGGGGCAATGAGCAGTTCTTC,TRBV30,TRBD2,TRBJ2-1,.
CASRGSGSDNEQFF,TGCGCCAGCAGAGGTAGCGGGAGTGACAATGAGCAGTTCTTC,TRBV10-1,TRBD2,TRBJ2-1,.
CASSRQGGEGYTF,TGTGCCAGCAGCCGACAGGGGGGAGAGGGCTACACCTTC,TRBV7-3,TRBD1,TRBJ1-2,few
CASSVGEGVPNTEAFF,TGTGCCAGCAGCGTAGGGGAGGGGGTGCCGAACACTGAAGCTTTCTTT,TRBV9,.,TRBJ1-1,.
CASSIGTGYSNQPQHF,TGTGCCAGTAGTATAGGAACAGGGTATAGCAATCAGCCCCAGCATTTT,TRBV19,.,TRBJ1-5,.
CASSLGGRKGYTF,TGTGCCAGCAGTTTAGGAGGACGCAAGGGCTACACCTTC,TRBV27,.,TRBJ1-2,once
CASSLNKETQYF,TGCGCCAGCAGCTTGAATAAAGAGACCCAGTACTTC,TRBV5-1,.,TRBJ2-5,.
CASSLGAGSNQPQHF,TGTGCCAGCAGCTTAGGGGCAGGTAGCAATCAGCCCCAGCATTTT,TRBV7-3,.,TRBJ1-5,.
CASSQIPAREQYF,TGTGCCAGCAGCCAGATCCCTGCGAGGGAGCAGTACTTC,TRBV14,.,TRBJ2-7,.
CASSQSPLEQYF,TGTGCCAGCAGCCAATCCCCGTTGGAGCAGTACTTC,TRBV3-1/TRBV3-2,.,TRBJ2-7,.
CASSPLGGSQGTIF,TGTGCCAGCAGCCCATTAGGTGGATCACAAGGGACAATCTTC,TRBV27,.,TRBJ2-1,few
CASSAPEGWNEQFF,TGTGCCAGCAGCGCCCCGGAGGGGTGGAATGAGCAGTTCTTC,TRBV5-8,.,TRBJ2-1,few
CASSTRTGGGLTGELFF,TGTGCCAGCAGCACCCGGACAGGGGGGGGCTTGACCGGGGAGCTGTTTTTT,TRBV7-9,TRBD1,TRBJ2-2,.
CASRLQGAASPLHF,TGTGCCAGTAGGCTACAGGGGGCGGCCTCACCCCTCCACTTT,TRBV19,TRBD1,TRBJ1-6,.
CASSPLAGAYNEQFF,TGTGCCAGCTCACCACTAGCGGGGGCCTACAATGAGCAGTTCTTC,TRBV18,TRBD2,TRBJ2-1,.
CASSLEPILTGNTEAFF,TGTGCCAGCAGCTTGGAACCTATACTGACGGGAAACACTGAAGCTTTCTTT,TRBV5-4,.,TRBJ1-1,.
CAISEFASGGAGEETQYF,TGTGCCATCAGTGAGTTTGCTAGCGGGGGCGCCGGGGAAGAGACCCAGTACTTC,TRBV10-3,TRBD2,TRBJ2-5,.
CASSARDNEQFF,TGTGCCAGCAGCGCCAGGGACAATGAGCAGTTCTTC,TRBV9,.,TRBJ2-1,.
CASSTLLQGRPQPQHF,TGTGCCAGCAGCACGTTATTACAGGGTAGGCCTCAGCCCCAGCATTTT,TRBV21-1,.,TRBJ1-5,once
CASRPGGDSYEQYF,TGTGCCAGCAGACCCGGCGGGGATTCCTACGAGCAGTACTTC,TRBV5-4,.,TRBJ2-7,few
CASSTGQGDFSGANVLTF,TGTGCCAGTAGTACGGGACAGGGTGACTTCTCTGGGGCCAACGTCCTGACTTTC,TRBV19,TRBD1,TRBJ2-6,few
CASTRRENYGYTF,TGTGCCAGCACCCGACGGGAAAACTATGGCTACACCTTC,TRBV6-5,.,TRBJ1-2,.
CASSLRGDTGELFF,TGCGCCAGCAGCTTGAGAGGAGATACCGGGGAGCTGTTTTTT,TRBV5-1,.,TRBJ2-2,.